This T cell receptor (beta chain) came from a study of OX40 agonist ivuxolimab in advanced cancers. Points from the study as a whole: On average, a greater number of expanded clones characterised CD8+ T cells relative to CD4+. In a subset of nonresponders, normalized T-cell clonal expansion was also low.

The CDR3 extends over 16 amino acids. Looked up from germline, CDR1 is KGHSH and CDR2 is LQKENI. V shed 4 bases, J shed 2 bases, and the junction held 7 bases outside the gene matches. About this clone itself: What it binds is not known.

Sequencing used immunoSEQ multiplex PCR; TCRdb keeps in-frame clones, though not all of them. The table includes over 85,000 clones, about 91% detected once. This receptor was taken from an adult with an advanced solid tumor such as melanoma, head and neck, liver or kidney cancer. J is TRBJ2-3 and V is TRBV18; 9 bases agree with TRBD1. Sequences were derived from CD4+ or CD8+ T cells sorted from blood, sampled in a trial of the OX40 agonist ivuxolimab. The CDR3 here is CASSLGTGLTTDTQYF. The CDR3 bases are TGTGCCAGCTCACTAGGGACAGGGCTGACCACAGATACGCAGTATTTT.